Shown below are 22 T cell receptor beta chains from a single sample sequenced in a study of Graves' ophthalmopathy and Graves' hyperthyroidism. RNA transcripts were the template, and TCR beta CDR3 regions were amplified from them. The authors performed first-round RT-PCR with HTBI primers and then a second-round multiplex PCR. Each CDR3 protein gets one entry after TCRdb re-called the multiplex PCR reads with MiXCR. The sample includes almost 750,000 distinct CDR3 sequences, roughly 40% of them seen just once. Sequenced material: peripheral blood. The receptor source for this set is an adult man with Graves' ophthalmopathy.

Here the CDR3 reads CASSPRTGGAYYEQYF. The CDR3 coding sequence is TGTGCCAGTAGTCCCCGGACAGGGGGCGCTTACTACGAGCAGTACTTC. The chain is built from TRBV7-2 and TRBJ2-7, with 11 bases that match TRBD1. The CDR3 covers 16 residues. The germline V gene has CDR1 SGHTA and CDR2 FQGNSA. With V trimmed by 9 bases and J by 3 bases, 13 bases remained unmatched.

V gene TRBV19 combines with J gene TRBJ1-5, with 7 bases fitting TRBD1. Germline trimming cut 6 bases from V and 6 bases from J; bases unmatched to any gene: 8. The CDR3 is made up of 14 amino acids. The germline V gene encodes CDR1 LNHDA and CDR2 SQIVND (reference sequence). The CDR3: CASSPGQRSQPQHF. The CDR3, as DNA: TGTGCCAGTAGCCCGGGACAGCGCAGTCAGCCCCAGCATTTT.

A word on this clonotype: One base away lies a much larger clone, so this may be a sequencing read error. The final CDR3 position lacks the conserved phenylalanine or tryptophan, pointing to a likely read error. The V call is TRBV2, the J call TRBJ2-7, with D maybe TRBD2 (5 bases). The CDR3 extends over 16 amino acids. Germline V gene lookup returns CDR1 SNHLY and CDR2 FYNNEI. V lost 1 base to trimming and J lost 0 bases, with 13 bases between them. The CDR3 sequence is CASSEGRGWGSYEQYL. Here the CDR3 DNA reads TGTGCCAGCAGTGAAGGTCGGGGTTGGGGCTCCTACGAGCAGTACCTC.

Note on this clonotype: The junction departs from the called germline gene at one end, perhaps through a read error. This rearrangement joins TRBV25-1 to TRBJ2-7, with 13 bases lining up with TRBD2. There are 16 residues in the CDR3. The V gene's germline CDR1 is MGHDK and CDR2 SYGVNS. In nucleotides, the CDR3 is TGTGCCAGCAGTGCCAGGACTAGCGGGGGTCCAAACGAGCAGCACTTC. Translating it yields CASSARTSGGPNEQHF.

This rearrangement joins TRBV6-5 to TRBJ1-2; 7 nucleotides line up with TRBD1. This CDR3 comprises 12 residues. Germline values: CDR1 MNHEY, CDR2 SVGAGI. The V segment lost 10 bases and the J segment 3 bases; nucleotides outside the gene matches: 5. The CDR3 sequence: CATRTGYYGYTF. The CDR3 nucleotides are TGTGCCACCCGGACAGGCTACTATGGCTACACCTTC.

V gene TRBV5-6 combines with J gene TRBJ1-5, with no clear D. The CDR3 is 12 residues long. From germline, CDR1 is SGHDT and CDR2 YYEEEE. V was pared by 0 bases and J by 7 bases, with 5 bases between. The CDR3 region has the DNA TGTGCCAGCAGCTTGGGGACGCAGCCCCAGCATTTT. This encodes CASSLGTQPQHF.

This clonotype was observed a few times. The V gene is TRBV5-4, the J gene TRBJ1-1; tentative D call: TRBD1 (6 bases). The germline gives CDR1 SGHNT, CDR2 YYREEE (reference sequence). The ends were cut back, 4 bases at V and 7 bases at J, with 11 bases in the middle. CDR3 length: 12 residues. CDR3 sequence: CASSTQGSEAFF. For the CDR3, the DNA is TGTGCCAGCAGCACACAGGGAAGTGAAGCTTTCTTT.

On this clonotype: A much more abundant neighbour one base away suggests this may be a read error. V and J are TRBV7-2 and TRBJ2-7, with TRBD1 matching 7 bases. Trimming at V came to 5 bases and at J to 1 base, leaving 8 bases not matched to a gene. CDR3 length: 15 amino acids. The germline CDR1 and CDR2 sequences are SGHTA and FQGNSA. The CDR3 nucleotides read TGTGCCAGCAGCCCCCTGGGACAGCGATCCTACGAGCAGTACTTC. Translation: CASSPLGQRSYEQYF.

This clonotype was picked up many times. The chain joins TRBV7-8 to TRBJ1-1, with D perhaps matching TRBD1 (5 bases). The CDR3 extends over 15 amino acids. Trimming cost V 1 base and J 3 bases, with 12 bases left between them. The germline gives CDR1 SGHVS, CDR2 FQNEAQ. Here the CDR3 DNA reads TGTGCCAGCAGCTTAGTCTGGGGGTCGGACACTGAAGCTTTCTTT. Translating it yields CASSLVWGSDTEAFF.

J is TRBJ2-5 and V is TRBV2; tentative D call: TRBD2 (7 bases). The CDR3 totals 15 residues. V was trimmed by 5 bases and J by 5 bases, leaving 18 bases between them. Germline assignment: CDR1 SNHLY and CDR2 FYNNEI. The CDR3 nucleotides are TGTGCCAGCAGTTACTCGAGGGGGGGCGGGGAGACCCAGTACTTC. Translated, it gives CASSYSRGGGETQYF.

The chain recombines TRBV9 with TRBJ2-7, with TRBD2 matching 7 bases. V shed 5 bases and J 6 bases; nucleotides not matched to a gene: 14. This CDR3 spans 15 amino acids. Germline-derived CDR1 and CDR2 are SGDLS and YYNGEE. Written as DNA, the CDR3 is TGTGCCAGCAGTTACTATGGGGGAGGGCCGCTCGAGCAGTACTTC. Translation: CASSYYGGGPLEQYF.

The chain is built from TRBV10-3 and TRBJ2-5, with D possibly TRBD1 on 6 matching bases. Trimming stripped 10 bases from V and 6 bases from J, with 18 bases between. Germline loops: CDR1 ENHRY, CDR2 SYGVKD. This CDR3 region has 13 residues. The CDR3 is CASRDNRAKTQYF. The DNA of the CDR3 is TGTGCCAGCAGGGATAACAGGGCCAAGACCCAGTACTTC.

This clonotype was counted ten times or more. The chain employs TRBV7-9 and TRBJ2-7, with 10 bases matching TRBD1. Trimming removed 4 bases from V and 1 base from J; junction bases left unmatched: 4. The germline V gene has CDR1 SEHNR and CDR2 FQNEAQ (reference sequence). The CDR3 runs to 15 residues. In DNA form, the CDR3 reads TGTGCCAGCAGCTACCCGGGACAGGGGTCCTACGAGCAGTACTTC. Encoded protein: CASSYPGQGSYEQYF.

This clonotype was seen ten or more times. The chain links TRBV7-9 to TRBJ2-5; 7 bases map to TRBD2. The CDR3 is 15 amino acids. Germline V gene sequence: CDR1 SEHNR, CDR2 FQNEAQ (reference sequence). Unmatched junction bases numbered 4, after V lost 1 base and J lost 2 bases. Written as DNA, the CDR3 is TGTGCCAGCAGCTTAGTTCGAGCGGGGCAAGAGACCCAGTACTTC. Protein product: CASSLVRAGQETQYF.

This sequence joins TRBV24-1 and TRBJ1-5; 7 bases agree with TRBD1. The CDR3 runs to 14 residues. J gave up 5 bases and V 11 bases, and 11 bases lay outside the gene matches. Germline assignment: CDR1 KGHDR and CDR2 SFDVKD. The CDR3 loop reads CASRAQGFHQPQHF. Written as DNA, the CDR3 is TGTGCCAGCAGGGCACAGGGGTTCCATCAGCCCCAGCATTTT.

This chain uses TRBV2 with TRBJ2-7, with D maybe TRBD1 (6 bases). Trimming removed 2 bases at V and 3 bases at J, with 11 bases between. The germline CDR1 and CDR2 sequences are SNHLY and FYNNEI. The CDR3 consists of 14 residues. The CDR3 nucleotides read TGTGCCAGCAGTGAACAGGGGCAGGGCTACGAGCAGTACTTC. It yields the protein CASSEQGQGYEQYF.

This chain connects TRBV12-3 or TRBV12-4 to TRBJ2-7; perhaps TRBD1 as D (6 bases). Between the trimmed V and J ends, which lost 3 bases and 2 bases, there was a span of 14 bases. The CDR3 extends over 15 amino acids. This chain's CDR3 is CASSFDGGRTYEQYF. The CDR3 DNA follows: TGTGCCAGCAGTTTTGATGGGGGCAGAACCTACGAGCAGTACTTC.

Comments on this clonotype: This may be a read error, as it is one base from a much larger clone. The CDR3 nucleotides read TGTGCCATCCCCTGGGGCAGGGGGCAGAGCACTGAAGCTTTCTTT. This sequence encodes CAIPWGRGQSTEAFF. The chain combines TRBV10-3 with TRBJ1-1; TRBD1 aligns across 8 bases. The CDR3 covers 15 residues. From germline, CDR1 is ENHRY and CDR2 SYGVKD. J was trimmed by 4 bases and V by 8 bases; bases with no gene match: 12.

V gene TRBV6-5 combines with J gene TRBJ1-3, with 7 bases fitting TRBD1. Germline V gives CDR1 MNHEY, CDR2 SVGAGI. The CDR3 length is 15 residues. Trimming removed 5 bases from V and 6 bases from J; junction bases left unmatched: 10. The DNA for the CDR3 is TGTGCCAGCAGTAGGGGACAGAGACTAAAAAACACCATATATTTT. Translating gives CASSRGQRLKNTIYF.

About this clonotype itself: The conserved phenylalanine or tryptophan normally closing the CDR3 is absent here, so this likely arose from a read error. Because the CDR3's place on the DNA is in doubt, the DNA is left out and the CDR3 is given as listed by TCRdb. The CDR3 here is CASSQLGENTGELLA. V is TRBV25-1 and J is TRBJ2-2; the DNA was not used to check the table's D call, TRBD2. Inclusive of both ends, the CDR3 amounts to 15 amino acids. In germline, CDR1 is MGHDK, CDR2 SYGVNS.

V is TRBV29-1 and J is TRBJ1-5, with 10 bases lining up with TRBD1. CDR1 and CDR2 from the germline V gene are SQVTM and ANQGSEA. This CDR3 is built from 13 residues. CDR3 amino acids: CRSGQGSNQPQHF. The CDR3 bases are TGCAGGTCGGGACAGGGGAGCAATCAGCCCCAGCATTTT.

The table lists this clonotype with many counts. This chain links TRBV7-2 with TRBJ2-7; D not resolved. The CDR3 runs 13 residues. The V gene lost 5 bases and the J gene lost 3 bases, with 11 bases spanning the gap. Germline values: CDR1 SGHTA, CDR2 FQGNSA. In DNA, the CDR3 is TGTGCCAGCAGCCCAGCGACAAACTACGAGCAGTACTTC. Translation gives CASSPATNYEQYF.